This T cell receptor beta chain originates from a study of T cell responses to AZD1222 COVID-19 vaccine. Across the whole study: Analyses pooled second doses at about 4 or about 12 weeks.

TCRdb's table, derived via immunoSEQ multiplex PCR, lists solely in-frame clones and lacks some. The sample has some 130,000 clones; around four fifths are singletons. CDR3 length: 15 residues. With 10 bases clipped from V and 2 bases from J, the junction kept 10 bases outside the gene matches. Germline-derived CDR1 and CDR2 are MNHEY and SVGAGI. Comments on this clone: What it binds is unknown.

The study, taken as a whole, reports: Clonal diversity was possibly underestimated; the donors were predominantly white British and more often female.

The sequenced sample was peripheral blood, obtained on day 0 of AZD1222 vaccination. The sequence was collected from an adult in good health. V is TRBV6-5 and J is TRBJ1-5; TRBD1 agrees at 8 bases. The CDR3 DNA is TGTGCCACTAAAGGACAGGGTTGGGGCAATCAGCCCCAGCATTTT. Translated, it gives CATKGQGWGNQPQHF.